A selection of T cell receptor beta chains follows, all from one sample in a study of CD8 T cell repertoires and HIV-1 epitope variants. The antigens these receptors bind are not known. Sequencing used immunoSEQ multiplex PCR; TCRdb keeps in-frame clones, though not all of them. Seen here are about 4,900 clones, around 66% observed once, and the top ten hold over 40%. The sequenced material came from cultured CD8+ T cells derived from PBMCs. These receptor sequences come from a male donor with HIV. Each CDR3 is given with its conserved first and last residue. Fields, in order: D gene, clone size, J gene, V gene, CDR3 DNA, CDR3 protein. A D gene is named only where the DNA matches it firmly. Rows give clone size only sometimes, using once, few, many, or a class for an expanded clone.

d_call: TRBD1; clone_size: NA; j_call: TRBJ1-1; v_call: TRBV10-3; cdr3_nt: TGTGCCATCAGTGCCGGAGACGCGGGGACAGCTGATGAAGCTTTCTTT; cdr3_aa: CAISAGDAGTADEAFF
d_call: NA; clone_size: NA; j_call: TRBJ2-5; v_call: TRBV27; cdr3_nt: TGTGCCAGCAGTCCGCCCTACCAAGAGACCCAGTACTTC; cdr3_aa: CASSPPYQETQYF
d_call: NA; clone_size: NA; j_call: TRBJ1-4; v_call: TRBV5-6; cdr3_nt: TGTGCCAGCAGTTTGGGATCTAATGAAAAACTGTTTTTT; cdr3_aa: CASSLGSNEKLFF
d_call: TRBD1; clone_size: NA; j_call: TRBJ2-1; v_call: TRBV29-1; cdr3_nt: TGCAGCGTGATTGGGACAGGGATCAGCTCCTACAATGAGCAGTTCTTC; cdr3_aa: CSVIGTGISSYNEQFF
d_call: TRBD2; clone_size: NA; j_call: TRBJ2-1; v_call: TRBV14; cdr3_nt: TGTGCCAGCAGCCAAGATGAGAGACTAGCGTTGGATGAGCAGTTCTTC; cdr3_aa: CASSQDERLALDEQFF
d_call: NA; clone_size: NA; j_call: TRBJ2-5; v_call: TRBV7-2; cdr3_nt: TGTGCCAGCAGCTTAGTAGACAGATCACAAGAGACCCAGTACTTC; cdr3_aa: CASSLVDRSQETQYF
d_call: NA; clone_size: few; j_call: TRBJ1-3; v_call: TRBV11-2; cdr3_nt: TGTGCCAGCAGCTTCCCCTCGCAGGGTAACTCTGGAAACACCATATATTTT; cdr3_aa: CASSFPSQGNSGNTIYF
d_call: NA; clone_size: NA; j_call: TRBJ1-5; v_call: TRBV28; cdr3_nt: TGTGCCAGCAGTCCAAGGGGGAGCAATCAGCCCCAGCATTTT; cdr3_aa: CASSPRGSNQPQHF
d_call: NA; clone_size: NA; j_call: TRBJ2-1; v_call: TRBV15; cdr3_nt: TGTGCCACCAGCGCGGGGACGGCGGCCTACAATGAGCAGTTCTTC; cdr3_aa: CATSAGTAAYNEQFF
d_call: NA; clone_size: NA; j_call: TRBJ2-1; v_call: TRBV29-1; cdr3_nt: TGCAGCGTTGTTCGCCCGTCCTACAATGAGCAGTTCTTC; cdr3_aa: CSVVRPSYNEQFF
d_call: NA; clone_size: NA; j_call: TRBJ2-7; v_call: TRBV7-9; cdr3_nt: TGTGCCAGCAGCTTAGCGGGGGCAGGTAGGAGCTCCTACGAGCAGTACTTC; cdr3_aa: CASSLAGAGRSSYEQYF
d_call: NA; clone_size: once; j_call: TRBJ2-7; v_call: TRBV5-4; cdr3_nt: TGTGCCAGCAGCTTTGGGGGTTTCGGGGAGCAGTACTTC; cdr3_aa: CASSFGGFGEQYF
d_call: NA; clone_size: large; j_call: TRBJ1-5; v_call: TRBV7-9; cdr3_nt: TGTGCCAGCAGAGCGGGGACTCAGCCCCAGCATTTT; cdr3_aa: CASRAGTQPQHF
d_call: NA; clone_size: few; j_call: TRBJ1-4; v_call: TRBV4-3; cdr3_nt: TGCGCCAGCAGCCTCCTCTTTCGGGGTAGTGACGAAAAACTGTTTTTT; cdr3_aa: CASSLLFRGSDEKLFF
d_call: NA; clone_size: few; j_call: TRBJ1-1; v_call: TRBV7-9; cdr3_nt: TGTGCCAGCAGCGAAAACTACAGGGTAAACACTGAAGCTTTCTTT; cdr3_aa: CASSENYRVNTEAFF
d_call: TRBD1; clone_size: NA; j_call: TRBJ1-6; v_call: TRBV5-1; cdr3_nt: TGCGCCAGCAGCCTCTCCGGGACAGAAAATTCACCCCTCCACTTT; cdr3_aa: CASSLSGTENSPLHF
d_call: TRBD1; clone_size: NA; j_call: TRBJ1-2; v_call: TRBV28; cdr3_nt: TGTGCCAGCAGTCCCCTGACAGGGTGGGTCTATGGCTACACCTTC; cdr3_aa: CASSPLTGWVYGYTF
d_call: NA; clone_size: NA; j_call: TRBJ1-1; v_call: TRBV7-2; cdr3_nt: TGTGCCAGCAGCTTAGTGGGCTGGAAAAACACTGAAGCTTTCTTT; cdr3_aa: CASSLVGWKNTEAFF
d_call: TRBD1; clone_size: once; j_call: TRBJ1-2; v_call: TRBV27; cdr3_nt: TGTGCCAGCATCCACCGGGAGGGGGCGGGGGGAGCTAACTATGGCTACACCTTC; cdr3_aa: CASIHREGAGGANYGYTF
d_call: TRBD1; clone_size: once; j_call: TRBJ1-3; v_call: TRBV28; cdr3_nt: TGTGCCAGCAGTTCCGCGGGCCGGGACAGCTCTGGAAACACCATATATTTT; cdr3_aa: CASSSAGRDSSGNTIYF
d_call: NA; clone_size: NA; j_call: TRBJ1-2; v_call: TRBV28; cdr3_nt: TGTGCCAGCAGTCTGCCGGGAGGCTACACCTTC; cdr3_aa: CASSLPGGYTF
d_call: NA; clone_size: NA; j_call: TRBJ1-5; v_call: TRBV4-3; cdr3_nt: TGCGCCAGTAACAGGGCAAAGGAGGAGCCCCAGCATTTT; cdr3_aa: CASNRAKEEPQHF
d_call: NA; clone_size: NA; j_call: TRBJ1-2; v_call: TRBV23-1; cdr3_nt: TGCGCCAGCAGTCAATGGAGGCTTAACTATGGCTACACCTTC; cdr3_aa: CASSQWRLNYGYTF
d_call: NA; clone_size: NA; j_call: TRBJ1-1; v_call: TRBV10-3; cdr3_nt: TGTGCCATCAGTGAGAACTTCGAGGGCACTGAAGCTTTCTTT; cdr3_aa: CAISENFEGTEAFF
d_call: TRBD2; clone_size: NA; j_call: TRBJ2-2; v_call: TRBV9; cdr3_nt: TGTGCCAGCAGCGTAGACGGGAGGATCACCGGGGAGCTGTTTTTT; cdr3_aa: CASSVDGRITGELFF
d_call: NA; clone_size: once; j_call: TRBJ1-1; v_call: TRBV7-2; cdr3_nt: TGTGCCAGCAGCTTACAACCGGGGCCGAACACTGAAGCTTTCTTT; cdr3_aa: CASSLQPGPNTEAFF
d_call: NA; clone_size: NA; j_call: TRBJ2-1; v_call: TRBV7-2; cdr3_nt: TGTGCCAGCAGCTTACAACCACGGAATGAGCAGTTCTTC; cdr3_aa: CASSLQPRNEQFF
d_call: NA; clone_size: once; j_call: TRBJ1-1; v_call: TRBV6-5; cdr3_nt: TGTGCCAGCAGCCTCGCCTCCCTTGAAGCTTTCTTT; cdr3_aa: CASSLASLEAFF
d_call: NA; clone_size: NA; j_call: TRBJ1-1; v_call: TRBV11-1; cdr3_nt: TGTGCCAGCAGCCTAGGAGGGGAGCGCTCCGAAATCCCTGAAGCTTTCTTT; cdr3_aa: CASSLGGERSEIPEAFF
d_call: NA; clone_size: NA; j_call: TRBJ2-1; v_call: TRBV11-3; cdr3_nt: TGTGCCAGCAGCTTCTCCGGGGCCCACAATGAGCAGTTCTTC; cdr3_aa: CASSFSGAHNEQFF
d_call: NA; clone_size: NA; j_call: TRBJ2-7; v_call: TRBV28; cdr3_nt: TGTGCCAGCAGTTTCCCAGGGGACCCCTACGAGCAGTACTTC; cdr3_aa: CASSFPGDPYEQYF
d_call: NA; clone_size: few; j_call: TRBJ2-7; v_call: TRBV10-2; cdr3_nt: TGCGCCAGCAGTGAGGGCCAGGGGGAGCAGTACTTC; cdr3_aa: CASSEGQGEQYF
d_call: TRBD1; clone_size: NA; j_call: TRBJ2-3; v_call: TRBV18; cdr3_nt: TGTGCCAGCACTCGGGACAGATCCACAGATACGCAGTATTTT; cdr3_aa: CASTRDRSTDTQYF
d_call: TRBD1; clone_size: NA; j_call: TRBJ2-7; v_call: TRBV6-5; cdr3_nt: TGTGCCAGCAGACAGGGGGCTTCCTCCTACGAGCAGTACTTC; cdr3_aa: CASRQGASSYEQYF
d_call: NA; clone_size: NA; j_call: TRBJ2-5; v_call: TRBV5-5; cdr3_nt: TGTGCCAGCAGCCCCTATGGTGTCCGGGTCCAAGAGACCCAGTACTTC; cdr3_aa: CASSPYGVRVQETQYF
d_call: TRBD2; clone_size: NA; j_call: TRBJ2-5; v_call: TRBV5-1; cdr3_nt: TGCGCCAGCAGTTTTTATAGCGGGAGAAGGGGAGAGACCCAGTACTTC; cdr3_aa: CASSFYSGRRGETQYF
d_call: NA; clone_size: few; j_call: TRBJ2-7; v_call: TRBV27; cdr3_nt: TGTGCCAGCAGCCAGGGGCCCTACGAGCAGTACTTC; cdr3_aa: CASSQGPYEQYF
d_call: NA; clone_size: NA; j_call: TRBJ2-1; v_call: TRBV28; cdr3_nt: TGTGCCAGCAGTTTATCGGTTTATGAGCAGTTCTTC; cdr3_aa: CASSLSVYEQFF
d_call: NA; clone_size: NA; j_call: TRBJ2-5; v_call: TRBV10-2; cdr3_nt: TGCGCCAGCAGTGACGAGGCCAGGGTGGGGCAAGAGACCCAGTACTTC; cdr3_aa: CASSDEARVGQETQYF
d_call: NA; clone_size: NA; j_call: TRBJ2-1; v_call: TRBV27; cdr3_nt: TGTGCCAGCAGTTCGATACAGGGTTACTACAATGAGCAGTTCTTC; cdr3_aa: CASSSIQGYYNEQFF
d_call: NA; clone_size: once; j_call: TRBJ2-2; v_call: TRBV5-1; cdr3_nt: TGCGCCAGCAGCTTGGGTTACACCGGGGAGCTGTTTTTT; cdr3_aa: CASSLGYTGELFF
d_call: TRBD1; clone_size: NA; j_call: TRBJ1-4; v_call: TRBV7-9; cdr3_nt: TGTGCCAGCACCCTTGGGGACAGGGGTGAAGAAAAACTGTTTTTT; cdr3_aa: CASTLGDRGEEKLFF
d_call: NA; clone_size: NA; j_call: TRBJ1-3; v_call: TRBV29-1; cdr3_nt: TGCAGCGTTGAAAGCGGGTTCTCTGGAAACACCATATATTTT; cdr3_aa: CSVESGFSGNTIYF
d_call: NA; clone_size: NA; j_call: TRBJ1-1; v_call: TRBV13; cdr3_nt: TGTGCCAGCAGCCAAACCGGAGGGTCTGGCATGAACACTGAAGCTTTCTTT; cdr3_aa: CASSQTGGSGMNTEAFF
d_call: TRBD2; clone_size: NA; j_call: TRBJ2-3; v_call: TRBV7-8; cdr3_nt: TGTGCCAGCAGCTTAGGTTACGCGGGGGGTCCCACAGATACGCAGTATTTT; cdr3_aa: CASSLGYAGGPTDTQYF
d_call: TRBD2; clone_size: NA; j_call: TRBJ2-5; v_call: TRBV7-2; cdr3_nt: TGTGCCAGCAGCATGCGGGGGGGAGAGACCCAGTACTTC; cdr3_aa: CASSMRGGETQYF
d_call: NA; clone_size: NA; j_call: TRBJ1-3; v_call: TRBV30; cdr3_nt: TGTGCCTGGAGCTTAAAGGGGGGACGCTCTGGAAACACCATATATTTT; cdr3_aa: CAWSLKGGRSGNTIYF
d_call: NA; clone_size: NA; j_call: TRBJ1-1; v_call: TRBV10-1; cdr3_nt: TGCGCCAGCAGTGACGGCAGCATGAACACTGAAGCTTTCTTT; cdr3_aa: CASSDGSMNTEAFF
d_call: NA; clone_size: once; j_call: TRBJ1-2; v_call: TRBV9; cdr3_nt: TGTGCCAGCAGCGTAGGAGTCCAGGGAGGATACTATGGCTACACCTTC; cdr3_aa: CASSVGVQGGYYGYTF
d_call: NA; clone_size: medium-sized; j_call: TRBJ1-1; v_call: TRBV28; cdr3_nt: TGTGCCAGCAGTTTATTGGGCTCGGGGGAAGCTTTCTTT; cdr3_aa: CASSLLGSGEAFF
d_call: NA; clone_size: NA; j_call: TRBJ2-7; v_call: TRBV4-3; cdr3_nt: TGCGCCAGCAGCCAAGATAGCGTGGGGGAGCAGTACTTC; cdr3_aa: CASSQDSVGEQYF
d_call: NA; clone_size: NA; j_call: TRBJ2-7; v_call: TRBV4-3; cdr3_nt: TGCGCCAGCAGCCGTATACTCGACTACGAGCAGTACTTC; cdr3_aa: CASSRILDYEQYF
d_call: NA; clone_size: NA; j_call: TRBJ1-3; v_call: TRBV5-1; cdr3_nt: TGCGCCAGCAGCTTGGTTGGGGTGTCTGGAAACACCATATATTTT; cdr3_aa: CASSLVGVSGNTIYF
d_call: TRBD1; clone_size: NA; j_call: TRBJ2-1; v_call: TRBV2; cdr3_nt: TGTGCCAGCAGTGAAGCCCTAGTGGGGACAGGGACGTTCGGTGAGCAGTTCTTC; cdr3_aa: CASSEALVGTGTFGEQFF
d_call: NA; clone_size: NA; j_call: TRBJ2-7; v_call: TRBV4-2; cdr3_nt: TGTGCCAGCAGCCGTGGGGGCGAGCAGTACTTC; cdr3_aa: CASSRGGEQYF
d_call: TRBD2; clone_size: NA; j_call: TRBJ2-7; v_call: TRBV28; cdr3_nt: TGTGCCAGCAGCGAAGCGGGGGGCGCTTTTTACGAGCAGTACTTC; cdr3_aa: CASSEAGGAFYEQYF
d_call: NA; clone_size: NA; j_call: TRBJ2-7; v_call: TRBV5-5; cdr3_nt: TGTGCCAGCAGCTTCCAGGGGGGATCCGAGCAGTACTTC; cdr3_aa: CASSFQGGSEQYF
d_call: TRBD2; clone_size: NA; j_call: TRBJ2-7; v_call: TRBV9; cdr3_nt: TGTGCCAGCAGCGTAGAAGGGGACTATAGAGACGAGCAGTACTTC; cdr3_aa: CASSVEGDYRDEQYF
d_call: NA; clone_size: few; j_call: TRBJ1-1; v_call: TRBV7-3; cdr3_nt: TGTGCCAGCAGCCAAGCAGGGGACACTGAAGCTTTCTTT; cdr3_aa: CASSQAGDTEAFF